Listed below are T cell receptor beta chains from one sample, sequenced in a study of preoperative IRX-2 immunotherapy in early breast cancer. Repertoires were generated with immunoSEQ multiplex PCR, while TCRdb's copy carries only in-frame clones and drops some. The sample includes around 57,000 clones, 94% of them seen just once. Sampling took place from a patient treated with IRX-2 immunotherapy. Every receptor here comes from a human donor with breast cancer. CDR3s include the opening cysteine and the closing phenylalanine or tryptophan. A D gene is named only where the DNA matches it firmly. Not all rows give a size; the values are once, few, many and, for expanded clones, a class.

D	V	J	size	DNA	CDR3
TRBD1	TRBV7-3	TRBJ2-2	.	TGTGCCAGCAGCTTAATGTACAGGGGGGCACAAAACACCGGGGAGCTGTTTTTT	CASSLMYRGAQNTGELFF
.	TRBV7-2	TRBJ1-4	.	TGTGCCAGCAGCCGTACCTCAGGGGAGGCCTTCGAAAAACTGTTTTTT	CASSRTSGEAFEKLFF
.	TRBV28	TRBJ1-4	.	TGTGCCAGCAGTTTAATTGGGGGGGCGGCAACTAATGAAAAACTGTTTTTT	CASSLIGGAATNEKLFF
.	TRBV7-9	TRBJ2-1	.	TGTGCCAGCAGATCAGATGCCTACAATGAGCAGTTCTTC	CASRSDAYNEQFF
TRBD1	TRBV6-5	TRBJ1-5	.	TGTGCCAGCAGTACCAACAGGGGAGGCAATCAGCCCCAGCATTTT	CASSTNRGGNQPQHF
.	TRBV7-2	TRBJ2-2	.	TGTGCCAGCAGCTTAGCGGGGGGGCCGAACACCGGGGAGCTGTTTTTT	CASSLAGGPNTGELFF
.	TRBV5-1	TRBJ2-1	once	TGCGCCAGCAGCTTAGGGCCAGGGGCTGAGAATGAGCAGTTCTTC	CASSLGPGAENEQFF
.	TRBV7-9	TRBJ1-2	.	TGTGCCAGCAGTTCCTCGTTCGAAACCTATGGCTACACCTTC	CASSSSFETYGYTF
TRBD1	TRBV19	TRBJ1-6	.	TGTGCCAGTAGTATGTCTCTGGGACAGGGCCGTTCACCCCTCCACTTT	CASSMSLGQGRSPLHF
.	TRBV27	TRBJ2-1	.	TGTGCCAGCAGTTTATCCCCTAGCGCGCTTAATGAGCAGTTCTTC	CASSLSPSALNEQFF
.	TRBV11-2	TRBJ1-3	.	TGTGCCAGCAGCTTACAGATGGGAAACACCATATATTTT	CASSLQMGNTIYF
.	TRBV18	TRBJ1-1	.	TGTGCCAGCTCACCACCAGGGGACACTGAAGCTTTCTTT	CASSPPGDTEAFF
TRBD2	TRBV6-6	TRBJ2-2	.	TGTGCCAGCGGGACGGGACTATCAACCGGGGAGCTGTTTTTT	CASGTGLSTGELFF
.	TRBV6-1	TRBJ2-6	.	TGTGCCAGCAGTTACTCTGGGGCCAACGTCCTGACTTTC	CASSYSGANVLTF
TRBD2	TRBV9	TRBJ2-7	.	TGTGCCAGCAGCGTAGCTAAGACGGTGCGGGACCCAAGGACTAGCGGGAGGTACGACGAGCAGTACTTC	CASSVAKTVRDPRTSGRYDEQYF